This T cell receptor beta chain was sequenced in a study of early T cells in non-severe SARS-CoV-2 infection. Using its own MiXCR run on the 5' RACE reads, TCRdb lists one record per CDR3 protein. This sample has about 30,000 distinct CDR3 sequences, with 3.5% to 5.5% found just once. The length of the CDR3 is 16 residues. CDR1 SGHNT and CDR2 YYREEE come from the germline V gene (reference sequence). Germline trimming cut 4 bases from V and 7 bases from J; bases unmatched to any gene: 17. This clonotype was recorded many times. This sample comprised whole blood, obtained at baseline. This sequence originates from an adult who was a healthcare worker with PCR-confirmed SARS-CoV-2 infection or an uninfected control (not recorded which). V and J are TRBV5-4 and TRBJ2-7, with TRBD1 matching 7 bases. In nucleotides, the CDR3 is TGTGCCAGCAGCGCTGAACCGGACAGGCCCTTGAAGGAGCAGTACTTC. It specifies CASSAEPDRPLKEQYF. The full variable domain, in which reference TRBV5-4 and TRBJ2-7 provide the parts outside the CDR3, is ETGVTQSPTHLIKTRGQQVTLRCSSQSGHNTVSWYQQALGQGPQFIFQYYREEENGRGNFPPRFSGLQFPNYSSELNVNALELDDSALYLCASSAEPDRPLKEQYFGPGTRLTVT.